This T cell receptor beta chain was profiled in a study of cytomegalovirus exposure and HLA in healthy donors. Trimming removed 2 bases at V and 4 bases at J, with 11 bases between. The V gene's germline CDR1 is MNHEY and CDR2 SVGAGI. This CDR3 is 14 amino acids long. A multiplex PCR was run with 60 Vbeta primers and 13 Jbeta primers. Method: immunoSEQ multiplex PCR; TCRdb's copy keeps in-frame clones and lacks some. The table has under 200,000 clones, around 80% seen once. The origin of this receptor is a female donor in good health and CMV-seronegative. The chain combines TRBV6-5 with TRBJ1-2; D uncertain. Sequencing used PBMCs. The CDR3 coding sequence is TGTGCCAGCAGTTACGCCCACAGCATCTATGGCTACACCTTC. Translated: CASSYAHSIYGYTF.